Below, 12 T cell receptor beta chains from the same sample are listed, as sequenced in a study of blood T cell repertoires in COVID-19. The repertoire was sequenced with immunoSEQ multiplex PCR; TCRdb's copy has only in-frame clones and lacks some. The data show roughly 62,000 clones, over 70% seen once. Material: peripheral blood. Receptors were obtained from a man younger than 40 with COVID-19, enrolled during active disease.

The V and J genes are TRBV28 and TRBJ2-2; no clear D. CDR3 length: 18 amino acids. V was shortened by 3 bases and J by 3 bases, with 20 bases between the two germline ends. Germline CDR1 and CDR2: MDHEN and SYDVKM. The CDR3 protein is CASSLAVSRLLYTGELFF. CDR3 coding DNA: TGTGCCAGCAGTTTGGCGGTATCGAGGCTCCTCTACACCGGGGAGCTGTTTTTT.

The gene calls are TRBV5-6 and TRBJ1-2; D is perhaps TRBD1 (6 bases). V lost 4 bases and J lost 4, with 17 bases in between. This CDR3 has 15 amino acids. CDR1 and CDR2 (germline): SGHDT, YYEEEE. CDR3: CASSPDSQVGYGYTF. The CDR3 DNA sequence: TGTGCCAGCAGCCCGGACAGCCAAGTCGGCTATGGCTACACCTTC.

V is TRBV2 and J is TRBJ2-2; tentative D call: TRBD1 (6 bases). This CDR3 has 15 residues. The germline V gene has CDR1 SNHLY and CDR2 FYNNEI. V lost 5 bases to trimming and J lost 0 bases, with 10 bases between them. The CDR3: CASSRTVSNTGELFF. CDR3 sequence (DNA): TGTGCCAGCAGTCGGACAGTTTCGAACACCGGGGAGCTGTTTTTT.

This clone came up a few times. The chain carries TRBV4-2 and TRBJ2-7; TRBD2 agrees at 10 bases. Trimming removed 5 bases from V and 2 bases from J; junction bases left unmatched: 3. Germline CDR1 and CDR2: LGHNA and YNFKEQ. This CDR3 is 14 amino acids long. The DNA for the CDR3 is TGTGCCAGCAGCTCTAGCGGGAGCGCCTACGAGCAGTACTTC. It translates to CASSSSGSAYEQYF.

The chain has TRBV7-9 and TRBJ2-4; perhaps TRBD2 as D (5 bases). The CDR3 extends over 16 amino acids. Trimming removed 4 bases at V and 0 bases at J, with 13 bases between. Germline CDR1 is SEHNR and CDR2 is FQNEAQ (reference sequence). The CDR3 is CASSYPSGVAKNIQYF. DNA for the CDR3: TGTGCCAGCAGCTACCCAAGCGGAGTAGCCAAAAACATTCAGTACTTC.

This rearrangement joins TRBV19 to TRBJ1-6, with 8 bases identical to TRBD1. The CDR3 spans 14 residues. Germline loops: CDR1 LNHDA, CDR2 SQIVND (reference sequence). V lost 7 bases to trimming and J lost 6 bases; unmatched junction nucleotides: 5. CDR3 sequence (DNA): TGTGCCAGTATACTGACAGGGGCTAATTCACCCCTCCACTTT. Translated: CASILTGANSPLHF.

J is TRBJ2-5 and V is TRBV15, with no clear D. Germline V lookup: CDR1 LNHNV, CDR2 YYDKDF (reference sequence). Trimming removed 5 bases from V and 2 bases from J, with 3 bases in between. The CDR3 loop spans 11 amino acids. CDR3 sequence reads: CATSSQETQYF. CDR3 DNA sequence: TGTGCCACCAGCTCTCAAGAGACCCAGTACTTC.

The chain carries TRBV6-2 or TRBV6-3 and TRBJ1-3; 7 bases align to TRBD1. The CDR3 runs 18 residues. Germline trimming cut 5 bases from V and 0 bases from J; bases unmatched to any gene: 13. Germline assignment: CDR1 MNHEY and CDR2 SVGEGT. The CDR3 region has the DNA TGTGCCAGCAGTGACCTACAGGGGACCGAGTTCTCTGGAAACACCATATATTTT. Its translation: CASSDLQGTEFSGNTIYF.

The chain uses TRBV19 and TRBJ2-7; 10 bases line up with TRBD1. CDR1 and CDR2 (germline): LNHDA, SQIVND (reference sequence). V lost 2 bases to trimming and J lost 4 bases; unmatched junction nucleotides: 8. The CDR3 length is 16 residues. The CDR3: CASSIIDGDRGYEQYF. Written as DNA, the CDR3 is TGTGCCAGTAGTATAATTGATGGGGACAGGGGATACGAGCAGTACTTC.

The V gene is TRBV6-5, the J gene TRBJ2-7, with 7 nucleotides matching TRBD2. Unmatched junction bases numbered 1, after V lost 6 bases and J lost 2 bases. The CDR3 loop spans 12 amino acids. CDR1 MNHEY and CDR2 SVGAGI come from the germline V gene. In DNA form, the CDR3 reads TGTGCCAGCAGGACTAGCACCTACGAGCAGTACTTC. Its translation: CASRTSTYEQYF.

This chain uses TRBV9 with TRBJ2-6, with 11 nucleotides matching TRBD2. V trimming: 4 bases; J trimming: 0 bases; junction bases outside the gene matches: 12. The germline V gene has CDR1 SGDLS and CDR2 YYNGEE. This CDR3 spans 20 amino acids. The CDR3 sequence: CASSPDTGLAEYSGANVLTF. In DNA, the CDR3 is TGTGCCAGCAGCCCAGACACGGGACTAGCGGAGTACTCTGGGGCCAACGTCCTGACTTTC.

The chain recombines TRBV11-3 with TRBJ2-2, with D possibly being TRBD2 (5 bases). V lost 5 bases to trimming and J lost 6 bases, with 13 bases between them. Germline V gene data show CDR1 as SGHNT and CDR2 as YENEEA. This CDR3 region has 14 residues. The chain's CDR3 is CASSELGGAGELFF. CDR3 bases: TGTGCCAGCAGCGAACTAGGAGGCGCCGGGGAGCTGTTTTTT.